This TCR beta chain appears in the sequencing data of a study of T cells in Graves' hyperthyroidism and ophthalmopathy. In germline, CDR1 is SGHTA, CDR2 FQGNSA. CDR3 length: 17 residues. Losses at the gene ends were 1 base for V and 4 bases for J; bases not matched to a gene: 8. Study-level findings and limits: Most clonotypes expanded in thyroid above 0.001 were likewise present in blood.

There are many counts of this clonotype. The antigen remains undetermined. RNA transcripts were the template for amplifying TCR beta CDR3 regions. The HTBI primer set was used in a first-round RT-PCR of the TCR CDR3. In TCRdb, the multiplex PCR reads were re-called with MiXCR into one record per CDR3 protein. The sample consists of over 150,000 distinct CDR3 sequences, over 15% of them appearing once. Material for sequencing was blood. The clonotype was recovered from a woman in her forties or fifties with Graves' hyperthyroidism. V gene TRBV7-2 combines with J gene TRBJ2-1; the match to TRBD2 covers 9 bases. CDR3 DNA sequence: TGTGCCAGCAGCTTAGGGGCGGGGGGGCTGAGGTACAATGAGCAGTTCTTC. It translates to CASSLGAGGLRYNEQFF.